The 10 T cell receptor beta chains listed next were all sequenced from one sample in a study of T cells in Graves' hyperthyroidism and ophthalmopathy. TCR beta CDR3 regions were amplified from RNA. The HTBI primer set drove a first-round RT-PCR of the TCR CDR3. TCRdb reanalysed the multiplex PCR reads using MiXCR and keeps one entry per CDR3 protein. The sample carries 350,000 to 500,000 distinct CDR3 sequences, roughly an eighth recorded once. Sequencing used blood. The receptors come from a woman between 18 and 29 years old with Graves' hyperthyroidism.

This clonotype came up many times. The gene calls are TRBV6-4 and TRBJ2-3; D may be TRBD2 (5 bases). CDR1 and CDR2 from the germline V gene are MRHNA and SNTAGT. The ends were cut back, 2 bases at V and 2 bases at J, with 8 bases in the middle. CDR3 length equals 14 residues. The CDR3 region has the DNA TGTGCCAGCAGTGACGGCGGGCCCACAGATACGCAGTATTTT. This codes for CASSDGGPTDTQYF.

The rearrangement joins TRBV6-2 or TRBV6-3 to TRBJ2-5; TRBD2 matches 15 bases. The CDR3 loop spans 16 amino acids. CDR1 and CDR2 from the germline V gene are MNHEY and SVGEGT. With V trimmed by 5 bases and J by 0 bases, 1 base remained unmatched. The CDR3 nucleotides are TGTGCCAGCAGTGGACTAGCGGGAGGGTACCAAGAGACCCAGTACTTC. Translation: CASSGLAGGYQETQYF.

The V call is TRBV10-3, the J call TRBJ1-3, with 8 nucleotides matching TRBD1. V was pared by 8 bases and J by 0 bases, with 6 bases of the junction left unmatched. There are 15 residues in the CDR3. CDR1 is ENHRY, CDR2 SYGVKD, per germline. CDR3 in amino acids: CAIGQGELSGNTIYF. The CDR3 bases are TGTGCCATCGGACAGGGTGAGCTCTCTGGAAACACCATATATTTT.

This clonotype was observed at least ten times. The chain joins TRBV7-3 to TRBJ2-1; tentative D call: TRBD2 (6 bases). Germline CDR1 reads SGHTA; CDR2 reads FQGTGA. This CDR3 region has 16 residues. Trimming stripped 2 bases from V and 2 bases from J, with 13 bases between. The CDR3 is CASSLLGGATYNEQFF. The DNA for the CDR3 is TGTGCCAGCAGCTTATTAGGCGGGGCCACCTACAATGAGCAGTTCTTC.

This clonotype came up many times. V usage is TRBV6-1 and J usage is TRBJ1-1; TRBD1 matches 7 bases. There are 13 residues in the CDR3. Germline CDR1 is MNHNS and CDR2 is SASEGT. V shed 5 bases, J shed 5 bases, and the junction held 5 bases outside the gene matches. This CDR3 reads CASSSQQGTEAFF. The DNA of the CDR3 is TGTGCCAGCAGTTCGCAACAGGGGACTGAAGCTTTCTTT.

The chain couples TRBV5-4 to TRBJ2-1, with 13 bases fitting TRBD2. Per the germline V gene, CDR1 is SGHNT and CDR2 is YYREEE (reference sequence). CDR3 size: 15 residues. V lost 3 bases and J lost 8; bases outside the gene matches: 5. The CDR3 DNA is TGTGCCAGCAGCTCGACGGGACTAGCGGGGTATGAGCAGTTCTTC. Translating it yields CASSSTGLAGYEQFF.

This clonotype was seen only once. The chain joins TRBV6-2 or TRBV6-3 to TRBJ1-1; D may be TRBD1 (5 bases). The germline V gene encodes CDR1 MNHEY and CDR2 SVGEGT. Trimming took off 0 bases at V and 6 bases at J, with 8 bases between the two ends. The CDR3 is 13 residues long. The CDR3, as DNA: TGTGCCAGCAGTTACTCTAGGGACGCTGAAGCTTTCTTT. Protein sequence: CASSYSRDAEAFF.

This clonotype was observed at least ten times. The chain carries TRBV9 and TRBJ1-2, with D unresolved. Deletions cut 3 bases from V and 9 bases from J, with 12 bases between. The germline CDR1 and CDR2 sequences are SGDLS and YYNGEE. CDR3 length: 12 residues. In nucleotides, the CDR3 is TGTGCCAGCAGCGGAGAGACGGACCGCTACACCTTC. This codes for CASSGETDRYTF.

Many counts were recorded for this clonotype. The chain couples TRBV12-3 or TRBV12-4 to TRBJ2-1; D possibly matches TRBD1 or TRBD2 (6 bases each). This CDR3 spans 14 amino acids. The V and J ends lost 4 bases and 8 bases respectively, with 15 bases between them. The CDR3 DNA sequence: TGTGCCAGCAGTTATAGAAGGGGGGAGGATGAGCAGTTCTTC. It is translated as CASSYRRGEDEQFF.

This clonotype was counted a few times. The J gene is TRBJ1-5, the V gene TRBV20-1, with a tentative D call TRBD1 (5 bases). CDR3 length: 17 amino acids. CDR1 and CDR2 (germline): DFQATT, SNEGSKA (reference sequence). The chain's CDR3 is CRAEGSSFPGSNQPQHF. The CDR3 bases are TGCAGAGCTGAGGGGTCTTCGTTCCCGGGTAGCAATCAGCCCCAGCATTTT.